This T cell receptor (beta chain) was identified during a study of blood T cell repertoires in COVID-19. About the research overall: Some COVID-19 samples were acute and others convalescent; all came from the United States, Italy and Spain.

The CDR3 has 13 residues. The ends were cut back, 0 bases at V and 4 bases at J, with 4 bases in the middle. Germline V gene lookup returns CDR1 LGHNA and CDR2 YSLEER. Original data processing: Researchers report that nucleated cell counts were estimated from reference gene primer amplification. TCRdb's copy holds only in-frame clones and misses some; the assay was immunoSEQ multiplex PCR. V and J calls and clone size are given by that table; D and trimming were obtained from the DNA. The sample contains about 230,000 clones, around 83% of which appear only once. This clone was picked up one time. This receptor was obtained from a woman aged 50 to 60 with acute or convalescent COVID-19. Sequencing used peripheral blood. The chain recombines TRBV4-3 with TRBJ1-3; D is unresolved. CDR3: CASSQDRGNTIYF. The CDR3 DNA reads as TGCGCCAGCAGCCAAGACAGAGGAAACACCATATATTTT.